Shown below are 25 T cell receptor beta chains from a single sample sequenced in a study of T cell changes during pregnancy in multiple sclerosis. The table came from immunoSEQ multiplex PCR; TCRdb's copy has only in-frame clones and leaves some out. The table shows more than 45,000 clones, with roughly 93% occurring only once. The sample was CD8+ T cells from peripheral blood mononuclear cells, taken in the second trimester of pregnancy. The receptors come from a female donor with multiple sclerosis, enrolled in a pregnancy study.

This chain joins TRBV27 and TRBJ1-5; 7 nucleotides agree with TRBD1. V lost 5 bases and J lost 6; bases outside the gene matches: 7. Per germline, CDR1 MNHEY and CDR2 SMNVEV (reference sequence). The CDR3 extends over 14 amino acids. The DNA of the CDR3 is TGTGCCAGCAGTCCAGGGACAGTCCGTCAGCCCCAGCATTTT. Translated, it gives CASSPGTVRQPQHF.

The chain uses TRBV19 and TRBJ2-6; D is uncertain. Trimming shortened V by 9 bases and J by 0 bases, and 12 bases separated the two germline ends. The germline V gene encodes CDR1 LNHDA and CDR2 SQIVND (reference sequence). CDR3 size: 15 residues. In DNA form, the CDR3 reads TGTGCCAGCAGAACCAGAAGCTCTGGGGCCAACGTCCTGACTTTC. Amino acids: CASRTRSSGANVLTF.

The chain's CDR3 is CTSSPAGLAVLHSSYEQYF. Here the CDR3 DNA reads TGCACCAGCAGCCCCGCGGGACTAGCGGTACTTCACAGCTCCTACGAGCAGTACTTC. V usage is TRBV1 and J usage is TRBJ2-7; the table gives TRBD2 as D, unverified against the DNA. TRBV1 is recorded as a pseudogene. CDR3 length equals 19 residues.

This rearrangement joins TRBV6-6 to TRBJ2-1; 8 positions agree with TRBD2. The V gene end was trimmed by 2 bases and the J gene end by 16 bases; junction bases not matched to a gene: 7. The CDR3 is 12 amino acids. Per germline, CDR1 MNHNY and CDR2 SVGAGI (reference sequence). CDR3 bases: TGTGCCAGCAGTTACGGGCGGGAGGCTGGTTTCTTC. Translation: CASSYGREAGFF.

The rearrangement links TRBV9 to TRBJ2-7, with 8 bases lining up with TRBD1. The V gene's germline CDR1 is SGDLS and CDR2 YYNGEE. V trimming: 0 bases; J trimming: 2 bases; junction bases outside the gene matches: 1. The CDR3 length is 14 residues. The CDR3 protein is CASSVGTGTYEQYF. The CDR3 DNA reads TGTGCCAGCAGCGTAGGGACAGGGACCTACGAGCAGTACTTC.

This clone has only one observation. This CDR3 is CASSLEAPGQGSRETQYF. CDR3 nucleotides: TGTGCCAGCAGCTTAGAGGCCCCGGGACAGGGTTCTCGAGAGACCCAGTACTTC. V and J are TRBV7-2 and TRBJ2-5; 9 bases are shared with TRBD1. Trimming cost V 1 base and J 4 bases; bases outside gene matches: 13. The CDR3 has 18 residues. Germline V lookup: CDR1 SGHTA, CDR2 FQGNSA.

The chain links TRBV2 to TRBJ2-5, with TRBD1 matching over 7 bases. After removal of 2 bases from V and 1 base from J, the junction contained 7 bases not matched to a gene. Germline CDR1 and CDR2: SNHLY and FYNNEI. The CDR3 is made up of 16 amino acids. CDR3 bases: TGTGCCAGCAGTGAACCCGGGACAGCCTCCCAAGAGACCCAGTACTTC. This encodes CASSEPGTASQETQYF.

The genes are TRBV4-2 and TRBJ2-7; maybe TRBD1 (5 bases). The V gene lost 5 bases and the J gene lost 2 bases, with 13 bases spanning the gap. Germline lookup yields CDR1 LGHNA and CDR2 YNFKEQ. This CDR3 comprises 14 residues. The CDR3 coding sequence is TGTGCCAGCAGCTTATGGGGCAAGACCTACGAGCAGTACTTC. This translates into CASSLWGKTYEQYF.

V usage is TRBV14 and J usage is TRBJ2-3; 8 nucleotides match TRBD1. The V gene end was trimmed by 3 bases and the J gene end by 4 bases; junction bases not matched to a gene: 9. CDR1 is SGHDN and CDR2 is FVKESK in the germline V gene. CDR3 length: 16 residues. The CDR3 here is CASSHTWTGKADTQYF. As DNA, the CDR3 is TGTGCCAGCAGCCATACTTGGACAGGGAAGGCAGATACGCAGTATTTT.

This CDR3 is CATIGETQTLSGANVLTF. The CDR3 bases are TGTGCCACCATCGGGGAGACACAAACCCTCTCTGGGGCCAACGTCCTGACTTTC. The rearrangement joins TRBV10-3 to TRBJ2-6; a possible D gene is TRBD2 (5 bases). Deletions cut 10 bases from V and 0 bases from J, with 22 bases between. CDR1 is ENHRY, CDR2 SYGVKD, per germline. CDR3 length: 18 amino acids.

The CDR3 protein is CASSTGLNEQYF. The CDR3 coding sequence is TGTGCCAGCAGTACAGGGTTGAACGAGCAGTACTTC. This chain links TRBV27 with TRBJ2-7; D is possibly TRBD1 (6 bases). Trimming took 5 bases from V and 5 from J, leaving 10 bases between them. This CDR3 region has 12 residues. Germline-derived CDR1 and CDR2 are MNHEY and SMNVEV (reference sequence).

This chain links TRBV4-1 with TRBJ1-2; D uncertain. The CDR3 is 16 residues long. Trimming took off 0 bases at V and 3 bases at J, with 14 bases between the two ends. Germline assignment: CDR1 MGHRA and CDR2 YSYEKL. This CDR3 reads CASSQDSGEKYYGYTF. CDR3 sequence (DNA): TGCGCCAGCAGCCAAGATAGCGGTGAAAAGTACTATGGCTACACCTTC.

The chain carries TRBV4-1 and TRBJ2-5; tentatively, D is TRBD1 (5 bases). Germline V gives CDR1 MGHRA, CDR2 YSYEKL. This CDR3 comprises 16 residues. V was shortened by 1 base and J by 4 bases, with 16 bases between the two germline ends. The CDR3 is CASSQVWARATETQYF. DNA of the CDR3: TGCGCCAGCAGCCAAGTTTGGGCCAGGGCAACAGAGACCCAGTACTTC.

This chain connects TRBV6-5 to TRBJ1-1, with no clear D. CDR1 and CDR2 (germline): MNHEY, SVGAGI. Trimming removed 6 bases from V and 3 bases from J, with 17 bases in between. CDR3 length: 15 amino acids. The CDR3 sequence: CASSQTLVRYTEAFF. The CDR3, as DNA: TGTGCCAGCAGCCAAACTCTGGTCAGGTACACTGAAGCTTTCTTT.

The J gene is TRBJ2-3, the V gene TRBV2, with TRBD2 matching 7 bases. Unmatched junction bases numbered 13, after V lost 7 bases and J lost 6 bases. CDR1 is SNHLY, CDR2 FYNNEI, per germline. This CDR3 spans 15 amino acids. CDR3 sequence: CASTQWEGIPDTQYF. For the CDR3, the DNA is TGTGCCAGCACGCAGTGGGAGGGCATCCCCGATACGCAGTATTTT.

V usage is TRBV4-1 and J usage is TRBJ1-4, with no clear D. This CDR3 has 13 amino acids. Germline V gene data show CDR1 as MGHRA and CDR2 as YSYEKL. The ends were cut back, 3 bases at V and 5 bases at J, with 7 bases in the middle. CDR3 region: CASSQLLNEKLFF. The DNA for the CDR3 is TGCGCCAGCAGCCAGCTATTAAATGAAAAACTGTTTTTT.

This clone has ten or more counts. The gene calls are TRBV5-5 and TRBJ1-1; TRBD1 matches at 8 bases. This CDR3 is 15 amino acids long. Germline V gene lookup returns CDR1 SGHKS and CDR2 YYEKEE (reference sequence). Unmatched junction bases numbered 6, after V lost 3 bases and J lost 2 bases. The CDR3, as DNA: TGTGCCAGCAGCTGGAAGGGACAGGTAAACACTGAAGCTTTCTTT. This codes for CASSWKGQVNTEAFF.

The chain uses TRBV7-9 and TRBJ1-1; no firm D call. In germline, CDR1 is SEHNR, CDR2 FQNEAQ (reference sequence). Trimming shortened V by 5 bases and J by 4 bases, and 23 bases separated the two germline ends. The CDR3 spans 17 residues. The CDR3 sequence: CASSPAVSRSRGTEAFF. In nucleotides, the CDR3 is TGTGCCAGCAGCCCAGCGGTCTCACGAAGTAGAGGCACTGAAGCTTTCTTT.

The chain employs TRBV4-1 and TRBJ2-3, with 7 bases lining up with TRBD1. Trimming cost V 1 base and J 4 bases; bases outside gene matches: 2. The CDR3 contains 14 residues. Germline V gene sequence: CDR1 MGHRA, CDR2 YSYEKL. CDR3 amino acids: CASSQGQGPDTQYF. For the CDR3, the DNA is TGCGCCAGCAGCCAAGGACAGGGACCAGATACGCAGTATTTT.

CDR3 sequence (DNA): TGTGCCAGCAGTGAAGCGCTGCTAGCGTTGAACACCGGGGAGCTGTTTTTT. This encodes CASSEALLALNTGELFF. V usage is TRBV2 and J usage is TRBJ2-2; possible D gene TRBD2, 6 bases. The V gene lost 0 bases and the J gene lost 1 base, with 12 bases spanning the gap. CDR1 and CDR2 (germline): SNHLY, FYNNEI. The CDR3 contains 17 residues.

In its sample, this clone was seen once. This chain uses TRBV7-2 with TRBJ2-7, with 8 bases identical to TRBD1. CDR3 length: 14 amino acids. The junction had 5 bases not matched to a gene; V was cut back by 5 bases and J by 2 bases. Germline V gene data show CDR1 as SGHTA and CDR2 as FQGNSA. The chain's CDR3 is CASSLGQGAYEQYF. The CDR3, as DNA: TGTGCCAGCAGCCTCGGACAGGGAGCCTACGAGCAGTACTTC. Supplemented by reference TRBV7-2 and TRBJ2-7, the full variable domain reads GAGVSQSPSNKVTEKGKDVELRCDPISGHTALYWYRQSLGQGLEFLIYFQGNSAPDKSGLPSDRFSAERTGGSVSTLTIQRTQQEDSAVYLCASSLGQGAYEQYFGPGTRLTVT.

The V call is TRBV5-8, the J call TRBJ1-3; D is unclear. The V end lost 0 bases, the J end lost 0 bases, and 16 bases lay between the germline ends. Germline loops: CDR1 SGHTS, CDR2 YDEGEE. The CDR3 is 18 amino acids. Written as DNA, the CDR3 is TGTGCCAGCAGCTTGGCCGGCAGGTTACAACCCTCTGGAAACACCATATATTTT. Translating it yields CASSLAGRLQPSGNTIYF.

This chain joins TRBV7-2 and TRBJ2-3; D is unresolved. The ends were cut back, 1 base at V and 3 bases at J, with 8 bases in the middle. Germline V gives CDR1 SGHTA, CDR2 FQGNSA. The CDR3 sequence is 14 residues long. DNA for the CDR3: TGTGCCAGCAGCTTAGTGGCAGGAACAGATACGCAGTATTTT. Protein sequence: CASSLVAGTDTQYF.

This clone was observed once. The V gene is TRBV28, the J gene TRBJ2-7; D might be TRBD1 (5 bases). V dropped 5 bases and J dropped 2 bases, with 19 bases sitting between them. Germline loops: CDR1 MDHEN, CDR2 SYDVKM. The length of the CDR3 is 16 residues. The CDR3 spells CASSLPFWEGAYEQYF. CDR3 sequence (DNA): TGTGCCAGCAGTCTACCCTTCTGGGAAGGGGCCTACGAGCAGTACTTC.

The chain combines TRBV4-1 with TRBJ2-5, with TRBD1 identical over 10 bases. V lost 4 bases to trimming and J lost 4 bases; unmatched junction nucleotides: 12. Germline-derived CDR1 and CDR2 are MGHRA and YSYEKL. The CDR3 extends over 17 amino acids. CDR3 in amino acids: CASSPERQGASRETQYF. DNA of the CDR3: TGCGCCAGCAGCCCAGAGAGACAGGGGGCAAGTAGAGAGACCCAGTACTTC.